One and the same sample provided the 25 T cell receptor beta chains below, sequenced in a study of blood T cell repertoires in COVID-19. Assay used: immunoSEQ multiplex PCR; TCRdb lists only in-frame clones, some missing. The data contain about 240,000 clones, roughly 80% of them singletons. Sequenced: peripheral blood. These receptor sequences come from a woman under 30 with acute or convalescent COVID-19.

This chain connects TRBV13 to TRBJ1-1; 7 nucleotides match TRBD1. The CDR3 totals 15 residues. CDR1 is PRHDT, CDR2 FYEKMQ, per germline (reference sequence). The V gene end was trimmed by 4 bases and the J gene end by 1 base; junction bases not matched to a gene: 6. The CDR3 loop is CASSSGWTGNTEAFF. For the CDR3, the DNA is TGTGCCAGCAGCTCTGGCTGGACAGGGAACACTGAAGCTTTCTTT.

CDR3 amino acids: CASRRGGIDQPQHF. DNA of the CDR3: TGTGCCAGTAGAAGGGGGGGGATCGATCAGCCCCAGCATTTT. The V call is TRBV19, the J call TRBJ1-5; D possibly corresponds to TRBD1 (6 bases). Trimming took 6 bases from V and 5 from J, leaving 14 bases between them. Germline loops: CDR1 LNHDA, CDR2 SQIVND (reference sequence). The CDR3 totals 14 residues.

This clone was detected once. V usage is TRBV11-2 and J usage is TRBJ1-2; tentative D call: TRBD1 (6 bases). Trimming took off 1 base at V and 2 bases at J, with 14 bases between the two ends. The germline V gene has CDR1 SGHAT and CDR2 FQNNGV. The CDR3 spans 16 residues. This chain's CDR3 is CASSLGVQGINYGYTF. The CDR3 DNA sequence: TGTGCCAGCAGCTTAGGCGTACAGGGCATAAACTATGGCTACACCTTC.

J is TRBJ2-3 and V is TRBV14, with TRBD2 matching 10 bases. Germline CDR1 reads SGHDN; CDR2 reads FVKESK. This CDR3 has 18 residues. Trimming cost V 0 bases and J 0 bases; bases outside gene matches: 6. The CDR3 sequence: CASSQDLRTSGSTDTQYF. Written as DNA, the CDR3 is TGTGCCAGCAGCCAAGATCTAAGGACTAGCGGAAGCACAGATACGCAGTATTTT.

V gene TRBV10-3 combines with J gene TRBJ1-1; 10 bases line up with TRBD1. V was pared by 7 bases and J by 2 bases, with 7 bases of the junction left unmatched. Germline lookup yields CDR1 ENHRY and CDR2 SYGVKD. The length of the CDR3 is 15 residues. In DNA, the CDR3 is TGTGCCATCACCACCGGGACAGGGGAAAACACTGAAGCTTTCTTT. Translation: CAITTGTGENTEAFF.

The chain joins TRBV3-1 (or the pseudogene TRBV3-2) to TRBJ2-7, with no clear D. The CDR3 runs to 15 residues. From germline, CDR1 is LGHDT and CDR2 YNNKEL (reference sequence). Trimming removed 1 base at V and 6 bases at J, with 16 bases between. The CDR3 region is CASSQGASLKSEQYF. CDR3 in DNA: TGTGCCAGCAGCCAAGGGGCGTCGCTGAAGTCCGAGCAGTACTTC.

The rearrangement links TRBV18 to TRBJ2-1; TRBD2 matches at 16 bases. The V gene end was trimmed by 3 bases and the J gene end by 2 bases; junction bases not matched to a gene: 7. This CDR3 is built from 19 residues. Germline V gives CDR1 KGHSH, CDR2 LQKENI. The CDR3 sequence: CASSPIGTSGRGTYNEQFF. DNA for the CDR3: TGTGCCAGCTCACCGATCGGGACTAGCGGGAGGGGGACCTACAATGAGCAGTTCTTC.

This chain uses TRBV7-2 with TRBJ2-7; maybe TRBD1 (5 bases). Germline V gene sequence: CDR1 SGHTA, CDR2 FQGNSA. This CDR3 has 16 residues. The V gene lost 1 base and the J gene lost 2 bases, with 15 bases spanning the gap. CDR3 in amino acids: CASSLGVGRRPYEQYF. CDR3 DNA: TGTGCCAGCAGCTTAGGGGTGGGGCGGAGACCCTACGAGCAGTACTTC.

This clone was detected only a few times. The chain carries TRBV18 and TRBJ2-1, with 9 bases aligning to TRBD2. Germline CDR1 is KGHSH and CDR2 is LQKENI. The CDR3 length is 15 residues. J gave up 9 bases and V 1 base, and 7 bases lay outside the gene matches. CDR3 sequence: CASSPQAGGPSEQFF. The DNA for the CDR3 is TGTGCCAGCTCACCACAGGCGGGAGGGCCTTCTGAGCAGTTCTTC.

The V call is TRBV5-5, the J call TRBJ1-6; D unclear. Looked up from germline, CDR1 is SGHKS and CDR2 is YYEKEE (reference sequence). CDR3 length equals 14 residues. V was clipped by 10 bases and J by 4 bases, with 15 bases between them. In DNA, the CDR3 is TGTGCCCGGAGGTCAGGTAATTATAATTCACCCCTCCACTTT. Its protein is CARRSGNYNSPLHF.

The genes are TRBV6-2 or TRBV6-3 and TRBJ1-1; D is unclear. There are 11 residues in the CDR3. Germline values: CDR1 MNHEY, CDR2 SVGEGT. Trimming removed 2 bases at V and 5 bases at J, with 3 bases between. CDR3 DNA sequence: TGTGCCAGCAGTTACCCGACTGAAGCTTTCTTT. Its translation: CASSYPTEAFF.

This chain connects TRBV11-3 to TRBJ1-1; possible D gene TRBD1, 5 bases. The CDR3 is 11 amino acids. Trimming removed 8 bases from V and 7 bases from J, with 11 bases in between. Per germline, CDR1 SGHNT and CDR2 YENEEA. As DNA, the CDR3 is TGTGCCAGCGAAGGGGAGGGTGAAGCTTTCTTT. Protein: CASEGEGEAFF.

At least ten counts were recorded for this clone. V gene TRBV20-1 combines with J gene TRBJ1-1, with 8 bases identical to TRBD1. J lost 1 base, V lost 3 bases, and 7 bases had no gene match. CDR3 size: 15 residues. Germline V gene data show CDR1 as DFQATT and CDR2 as SNEGSKA (reference sequence). The CDR3 sequence: CSASRQGRRNTEAFF. CDR3 DNA sequence: TGCAGTGCTAGTCGACAGGGGAGGCGGAACACTGAAGCTTTCTTT.

This chain links TRBV7-2 with TRBJ1-3; D unclear. The CDR3 consists of 14 residues. Between the trimmed V and J ends, which lost 4 bases and 3 bases, there was a span of 10 bases. Germline V gene sequence: CDR1 SGHTA, CDR2 FQGNSA. The CDR3 DNA is TGTGCCAGCAGCTGGAGAACCTATGGAAACACCATATATTTT. This encodes CASSWRTYGNTIYF.

The gene calls are TRBV4-2 and TRBJ1-2, with a weak D call TRBD1 (6 bases). V lost 3 bases, J lost 7 bases, and 12 bases lay in between. The germline V gene encodes CDR1 LGHNA and CDR2 YNFKEQ. This CDR3 is 13 amino acids long. CDR3 nucleotides: TGTGCCAGCAGCCACGAAAACAGGGCTGGCTACACCTTC. Translating it yields CASSHENRAGYTF.

The V call is TRBV13, the J call TRBJ2-3, with 12 bases that match TRBD1. Germline values: CDR1 PRHDT, CDR2 FYEKMQ (reference sequence). With 5 bases clipped from V and 3 bases from J, the junction kept 9 bases outside the gene matches. There are 17 residues in the CDR3. CDR3 DNA: TGTGCCAGCAGCCTACCCGGGACAGGGGGCTTTACAGATACGCAGTATTTT. Its protein product is CASSLPGTGGFTDTQYF.

This chain links TRBV27 with TRBJ2-1; 10 bases line up with TRBD2. J gave up 10 bases and V 3 bases, and 9 bases lay outside the gene matches. The CDR3 is 15 amino acids. In germline, CDR1 is MNHEY, CDR2 SMNVEV (reference sequence). CDR3 bases: TGTGCCAGCAGTTTTGTTCTAGCGGGAGTGGGAGAGCAGTTCTTC. Encoded protein: CASSFVLAGVGEQFF.

V is TRBV27 and J is TRBJ2-7, with 14 bases identical to TRBD2. V was clipped by 4 bases and J by 5 bases; unmatched bases: 7. CDR1 is MNHEY, CDR2 SMNVEV, per germline (reference sequence). The CDR3 has 16 amino acids. The CDR3: CASSYGTSGSVDEQYF. As DNA, the CDR3 is TGTGCCAGCAGTTACGGGACTAGCGGGAGTGTAGACGAGCAGTACTTC.

This clone has a single count. The J gene is TRBJ2-2, the V gene TRBV14; 14 positions match TRBD2. This CDR3 is 16 amino acids long. CDR1 and CDR2 from the germline V gene are SGHDN and FVKESK. Unmatched junction bases numbered 3, after V lost 4 bases and J lost 5 bases. CDR3 residues: CASSLRTSGRTGELFF. As DNA, the CDR3 is TGTGCCAGCAGCCTTCGGACTAGCGGGAGGACCGGGGAGCTGTTTTTT. Looking up the rest from reference TRBV14 and TRBJ2-2 gives the full variable domain: EAGVTQFPSHSVIEKGQTVTLRCDPISGHDNLYWYRRVMGKEIKFLLHFVKESKQDESGMPNNRFLAERTGGTYSTLKVQPAELEDSGVYFCASSLRTSGRTGELFFGEGSRLTVL.

This sequence joins TRBV6-5 and TRBJ2-7, with 8 bases lining up with TRBD1. J lost 5 bases, V lost 6 bases, and 12 bases had no gene match. The CDR3 contains 15 residues. CDR1 is MNHEY and CDR2 is SVGAGI in the germline V gene. CDR3 DNA: TGTGCCAGCAGGGAGGACCCGGTGGGACAGGACGAGCAGTACTTC. Residues: CASREDPVGQDEQYF.

The chain joins TRBV19 to TRBJ1-2; 10 bases line up with TRBD1. CDR3 length: 17 amino acids. V shed 6 bases, J shed 7 bases, and the junction held 17 bases outside the gene matches. CDR1 LNHDA and CDR2 SQIVND come from the germline V gene (reference sequence). The CDR3 is CASSKIRRTGGLVGYTF. CDR3 DNA sequence: TGTGCCAGTAGCAAGATAAGACGGACAGGGGGTTTAGTTGGCTACACCTTC.

V usage is TRBV30 and J usage is TRBJ2-1; TRBD2 matches at 12 bases. Unmatched junction bases numbered 12, after V lost 0 bases and J lost 9 bases. There are 17 residues in the CDR3. Germline V gives CDR1 GTSNPN, CDR2 SVGIG (reference sequence). CDR3 amino acids: CAWSVHLPLAGGVEQFF. The CDR3 DNA follows: TGTGCCTGGAGTGTACACCTCCCACTAGCGGGAGGTGTTGAGCAGTTCTTC.

The rearrangement links TRBV4-1 to TRBJ2-7; 7 positions match TRBD2. The CDR3 is 16 amino acids. V was clipped by 1 base and J by 5 bases; unmatched bases: 11. The germline gives CDR1 MGHRA, CDR2 YSYEKL. CDR3 DNA: TGCGCCAGCAGCCAAGTGGTTCGGGCTAGCGGCCACGAGCAGTACTTC. It yields the protein CASSQVVRASGHEQYF.

This clone was seen just once. The chain joins TRBV6-5 to TRBJ2-7; a possible D gene is TRBD2 (6 bases). There are 14 residues in the CDR3. Germline V lookup: CDR1 MNHEY, CDR2 SVGAGI. Trimming left V 9 bases short and J 3 bases short, with 18 bases between. The DNA of the CDR3 is TGTGCCAGTTGGGGGGTAGGAAGGGGCTACGAGCAGTACTTC. It encodes CASWGVGRGYEQYF.

V is TRBV30 and J is TRBJ2-1; the D gene is possibly TRBD2 (5 bases). V lost 2 bases to trimming and J lost 6 bases, with 14 bases between them. Germline V CDR1 and CDR2: GTSNPN, SVGIG (reference sequence). This CDR3 contains 14 residues. CDR3 residues: CAWSTWERRNEQFF. The CDR3 DNA reads TGTGCCTGGAGTACCTGGGAGCGCCGCAATGAGCAGTTCTTC. Full variable domain (rest looked up from reference TRBV30 and TRBJ2-1): SQTIHQWPATLVQPVGSPLSLECTVEGTSNPNLYWYRQAAGRGLQLLFYSVGIGQISSEVPQNLSASRPQDRQFILSSKKLLLSDSGFYLCAWSTWERRNEQFFGPGTRLTVL.